A selection of T cell receptor beta chains follows, all from one sample in a study of metastatic and nonmetastatic thyroid tumors. TCRdb used MiXCR to call clones anew from the PCR reads. In the table there are about 69,000 clones, approximately 14% of which are singletons. The specimen was blood. The receptors derive from a male donor with papillary thyroid cancer or a benign thyroid nodule (not recorded which). Some clones in this sample may be carry-over from other donors' samples. The CDR3 runs from the conserved cysteine through the conserved F or W. D genes are given only for firm matches. A clone size is listed for some rows: how often the clone was seen (once, few, many), or a class if it is expanded.

d_call: TRBD1
j_call: TRBJ1-6
v_call: TRBV11-1
clone_size: many
cdr3_aa: CASSLQNRGHNSPLHF
cdr3_nt: TGTGCCAGCAGCCTACAAAACAGGGGGCATAATTCACCCCTCCACTTT

d_call: TRBD1
j_call: TRBJ1-5
v_call: TRBV20-1
clone_size: -
cdr3_aa: CSANLEQGGNQPQHF
cdr3_nt: TGCAGTGCCAACCTTGAGCAGGGGGGAAATCAGCCCCAGCATTTT

d_call: TRBD2
j_call: TRBJ2-1
v_call: TRBV5-1
clone_size: many
cdr3_aa: CASSLGLAGVTNEQFF
cdr3_nt: TGCGCCAGCAGCTTGGGACTAGCGGGAGTAACAAATGAGCAGTTCTTC

d_call: TRBD1
j_call: TRBJ2-3
v_call: TRBV11-2
clone_size: few
cdr3_aa: CASSSEGQGATSTDTQYF
cdr3_nt: TGTGCCAGCAGCTCAGAGGGACAGGGGGCAACTAGCACAGATACGCAGTATTTT

d_call: -
j_call: TRBJ2-3
v_call: TRBV3-1
clone_size: -
cdr3_aa: CASSQGRGYSTDTQYF
cdr3_nt: TGTGCCAGCAGCCAAGGTCGGGGGTATAGCACAGATACGCAGTATTTT

d_call: -
j_call: TRBJ1-2
v_call: TRBV14
clone_size: -
cdr3_aa: CASSRQALYGYTF
cdr3_nt: TGTGCCAGCAGCCGACAGGCTCTCTATGGCTACACCTTC

d_call: -
j_call: TRBJ2-1
v_call: TRBV27
clone_size: -
cdr3_aa: CASSFTLPGANNEQFF
cdr3_nt: TGTGCCAGCAGTTTTACCCTGCCGGGAGCCAACAATGAGCAGTTCTTC

d_call: -
j_call: TRBJ2-1
v_call: TRBV14
clone_size: -
cdr3_aa: CASSEGGAHNEQFF
cdr3_nt: TGTGCCAGCAGCGAAGGGGGGGCTCACAATGAGCAGTTCTTC

d_call: -
j_call: TRBJ1-6
v_call: TRBV11-2
clone_size: many
cdr3_aa: CASSLDPAGQGPLHF
cdr3_nt: TGTGCCAGCAGCTTAGATCCGGCAGGCCAGGGACCCCTCCACTTT

d_call: TRBD2
j_call: TRBJ2-1
v_call: TRBV7-3
clone_size: many
cdr3_aa: CASSLTGLAGAYEQFF
cdr3_nt: TGTGCCAGCAGCTTAACCGGGCTAGCGGGAGCATATGAGCAGTTCTTC

d_call: TRBD1
j_call: TRBJ2-7
v_call: TRBV28
clone_size: many
cdr3_aa: CASSATGEVSYEQYF
cdr3_nt: TGTGCCAGCAGTGCCACAGGGGAAGTCTCCTACGAGCAGTACTTC

d_call: TRBD2
j_call: TRBJ2-7
v_call: TRBV7-6
clone_size: -
cdr3_aa: CASSPRATSCRVYEQYF
cdr3_nt: TGTGCCAGCAGCCCGCGAGCGACTAGCTGTAGGGTCTACGAGCAGTACTTC

d_call: -
j_call: TRBJ1-5
v_call: TRBV5-6
clone_size: many
cdr3_aa: CASSWAPGQTKYSNQPQHF
cdr3_nt: TGTGCCAGCAGCTGGGCCCCAGGACAGACAAAATATAGCAATCAGCCCCAGCATTTT

d_call: TRBD2
j_call: TRBJ2-7
v_call: TRBV4-3
clone_size: many
cdr3_aa: CASSQVISGRAYEQYF
cdr3_nt: TGCGCCAGCAGCCAAGTCATCAGCGGGAGGGCCTACGAGCAGTACTTC

d_call: -
j_call: TRBJ1-1
v_call: TRBV10-3
clone_size: many
cdr3_aa: CAISEGATEAFF
cdr3_nt: TGTGCCATCAGTGAGGGGGCCACTGAAGCTTTCTTT

d_call: -
j_call: TRBJ1-2
v_call: TRBV12-3/TRBV12-4
clone_size: many
cdr3_aa: CASSQTLNYGYTF
cdr3_nt: TGTGCCAGCAGCCAGACCCTAAACTATGGCTACACCTTC

d_call: -
j_call: TRBJ2-5
v_call: TRBV18
clone_size: many
cdr3_aa: CASSPPRAETQYF
cdr3_nt: TGTGCCAGCTCACCCCCACGGGCAGAGACCCAGTACTTC